This TCR beta chain originates from a study of cytomegalovirus exposure and HLA in healthy donors (dated by TCRdb to about 2017). Background on the whole study: According to a later analysis, one platform produced both the 120 validation repertoires and the 670 or so repertoires of the first cohort. Along with the approximately 650-subject first cohort, a separate validation cohort of over a hundred different subjects was used. The study aimed to test whether signatures of past pathogen exposure could be identified by cataloging public T cell receptors. High-throughput TCR immunosequencing, statistical association of individual TCRs with disease status, and machine learning were combined to predict cytomegalovirus infection status. What the work shows at the level of the full study, not this receptor alone: In vitro tests confirmed that a few of the cytomegalovirus-associated TCR beta chains recognize cytomegalovirus antigens. In the study, approximately 150 TCR beta chains were listed as associated with cytomegalovirus. All 120 or so repertoires were used to score co-occurrence in the validation cohort in a later analysis, because that analysis had no HLA typing for the cohort. It was suggested by the authors that the approach could potentially be generalized to other disease states and immunological phenotypes. The classifier was reported to diagnose cytomegalovirus status with high specificity and sensitivity in both the original and validation cohorts. Most TCR sequences were seen in very few donors, while some public TCRs were found in many individuals. Subsequent analysis determined that TCRs grouped into clusters in the first cohort also showed a tendency toward co-occurrence across the roughly 130 validation repertoires, and 85% to 95% of cluster scores exceeded 0.

Library method: the immunoSEQ multiplex PCR assay. The original pipeline was this. A statistical classification framework was built to diagnose cytomegalovirus status from the catalog of TCR beta chain sequences. Sourced from immuneACCESS, this table was stored by TCRdb with only in-frame sequences that have V and J called. A share of the clones is absent; for the studies checked, an unresolved V gene accounts for under half, and the remainder has no known explanation. V and J calls and clone size are as listed in that table; D and trimming were resolved from the DNA. The sample table shows 180,000 or so clones, and about 89% are seen once. The top ten clonotypes cover around 7.2% of the sample. The donors were included in the validation cohort of roughly 130 subjects, a group kept apart from the roughly 700-subject first cohort. In the case of this clone: Its antigen specificity is not known. Qualities for individual bases were not recorded, and no much larger clone is one base off.

CDR1 and CDR2 are drawn from the germline V gene: MDHEN, SYDVKM. Measured from the cysteine to the phenylalanine, the CDR3 is 17 residues long. Only the CDR3 portion is preserved as DNA: 51 bases, with reading frame beginning at the first base. A distance of 16 bases separates the germline ends of V and J, which lose 2 bases and 3 bases respectively. This chain is built from TRBV28 and TRBJ1-4, with a weak D call of TRBD1 (6 bases match). The receptor was derived from a man between 25 and 39 years old in good health and CMV-seropositive. The material sequenced was PBMCs. The CDR3 loop reads CASSLPSLQGSNEKLFF. The nucleotide sequence reads as follows: TGTGCCAGCAGTTTACCCTCTCTACAGGGTTCTAATGAAAAACTGTTTTTT.